The following is a TCR beta chain sequence with its context. Its antigen remains undetermined. One base away there is no much larger clone; base qualities are not given. This entry is derived from a study of cytomegalovirus exposure and HLA in healthy donors (TCRdb year 2017). A note on the overall study: In an earlier analysis of 587 of the donors, under 300 Gb of sequence data and approximately 120 million unique TCR beta sequences from about 179 million T cells were reported. Roughly 300 gigabases of sequencing data and approximately 85 million unique TCR sequences were included in an early release covering several hundred HLA-typed donors. Of the roughly 400 genotyped donors, less than 90% were placed in the genetic ancestry cluster associated with self-reported Caucasian donors. The study aimed to test whether cataloging public T cell receptors could reveal signatures of past pathogen exposure. The study used immunosequencing to profile the T cell repertoires of 600 to 850 subjects and linked those repertoires to cytomegalovirus serostatus. Besides the first cohort of roughly 660 subjects, a separate validation cohort made up of 120 different subjects was used. The study combined high-throughput TCR immunosequencing, statistical association of individual TCRs with disease status, and machine learning to predict cytomegalovirus infection status. To study patterns of TCR occurrence, a later analysis re-analyzed previously published TCR beta repertoires from more than 550 donors and added high-resolution HLA genotyping. Rather than drawing on any new phenotypic data, the later analysis identified candidate immune exposures from TCR beta sequences and the way those sequences occurred across donors. An earlier analysis of several hundred of the donors applied high-throughput TCR beta sequencing to assess whether each TCR beta V gene segment acted as functional or pseudogenic. Donor age, sex, ethnicity and CMV serostatus were compiled alongside the repertoire data. Genome-wide SNP genotypes for about 65% of the 666 donors were used in a later genetic analysis, which treated that subset as a discovery cohort. Every repertoire in the discovery cohort had been generated on one and the same sequencing platform. HLA typing included class I and class II loci at four-digit resolution. The number of typed donors differed by locus: about 620-640 for A, B, C, DRB1 and DQB1; approximately 520 for DQA1; 606 for DPA1; and some 470 for DPB1. Because of strong linkage in the cohort, four or five DR-DQ haplotypes were treated as single units for association and clustering. Among roughly 400 genotyped donors of the cohort, an average of around 220,000 unique TCR beta nucleotide sequences was sequenced per donor, of which 15% to 20% were non-productive. The investigation overall reported the following: Cytomegalovirus status was reported to be diagnosed by the classifier with high specificity and sensitivity in both the original and validation cohorts. This cohort had only TCR beta chains sequenced, and the lack of alpha or paired-chain data limited which features could be detected. The study listed approximately 150 TCR beta chains as associated with cytomegalovirus. Several of the top co-occurrence clusters appeared to be linked to parvovirus B19, influenza, CMV and Epstein-Barr virus, according to a later analysis. At a false discovery rate of 0.05, a later analysis linked 16,951 TCR beta sequences to specific HLA alleles. A further reported finding was that TCR beta sequences accurately predicted the HLA-A and HLA-B alleles for most subjects in the first cohort. In a later genetic analysis, fewer N-insertions in productive TCRs were reported among donors in an Asian-associated ancestry cluster than the roughly 700-donor mean. In an earlier analysis of 587 of the donors, most TCR beta V segments appeared in productive rearrangements about 90% or about 30% of the time, broadly matching IMGT annotations. About 17 rarely observed V segments, including chromosome 9 orphons, were excluded from the earlier analysis of some 590 of the donors because counts were too low. A cluster of highly shared sequence variants was judged likely to be a technical artifact of the sequencing pipeline. Across donors, most TCR sequences were observed very rarely, whereas some public TCRs were present in many individuals. Linkage disequilibrium might explain the correlated functional status among segregating V segments, but an unknown experimental factor could not be ruled out. Compared with equally common non-associated chains, HLA-associated TCR beta chains in a later analysis were more clonally expanded and had lower generation probabilities. Strong co-occurrence of HLA alleles, especially DR and DQ, made assigning TCR associations to individual alleles difficult. In a later genetic analysis, a missense DCLRE1C variant was associated with V-gene and J-gene trimming of TCR beta chains, and the association was replicated in an independent cohort. In a later analysis, the rate of TCR association differed among HLA loci, with DRB1 alleles having the most associated TCRs and HLA-C alleles having the fewest. A few of the identified cytomegalovirus-associated TCR beta chains were confirmed in vitro to be specific for cytomegalovirus antigens. HLA typing was unavailable for some donors at each locus, so association tests used only the typed subset. The only immune exposure information available for the cohort was CMV serostatus. It was suggested by the authors that the approach could potentially be generalized to other disease states and immunological phenotypes. The 87-base-pair reads could not distinguish some IMGT-functional V segments, including TRBV6-2 and TRBV6-3, so those segments were excluded. In a later analysis, most CMV-associated TCR beta chains were found to appear HLA-restricted, with HLA associations seemingly driven largely by CMV exposure. Roughly uniform sequencing depth across donors was assumed in presence/absence analyses, although this assumption may not hold.

The library was made by the immunoSEQ multiplex PCR assay. A mixture of 60 forward primers for TCR Vbeta segments and 13 reverse primers for TCR Jbeta segments was used in the multiplex PCR. The CDR3 region of rearranged TCR beta genes was amplified from genomic DNA by a multiplex PCR assay. On the Illumina HiSeq System, the amplified TCR beta libraries were sequenced as 87-base-pair reads. For the original study's pipeline: A later analysis tallied roughly 80 million unique TCR beta chains across the roughly 610 repertoires, and approximately 12 million of those chains were shared by two or more donors. To remove PCR and sequencing errors, raw reads were error-corrected and collapsed into unique sequences using a nearest-neighbor algorithm that merged closely related sequences. CDR3 sequences were aligned to IMGT reference sequences to assign V, D and J gene segments. For a sequence to be retained, at least a six-nucleotide match to both a V gene segment and a J gene segment was required. A rearrangement counted as productive if the CDR3 had no stop codons and remained in frame with V and J, and every other rearrangement counted as non-productive. Following IMGT convention, CDR3 was defined as the stretch from the second conserved V-encoded cysteine up to the conserved J-encoded phenylalanine. Sequences without an unambiguous match to a single V gene segment were excluded from the earlier analysis of about 600 of the donors. An earlier analysis of fewer than 750 of the donors classified V segments as functional when productive rearrangements were above 56.7% and as segregating when the standard deviation between donors was above 5%. A statistical classification framework was built for diagnosing cytomegalovirus status from the catalog of TCR beta chain sequences. V and J gene assignment, in a later analysis, came from comparing TCR nucleotide sequences with IMGT/GENE-DB human TR gene sequences. Using the TCRdist pipeline, a later analysis assigned CDR3 sequences along with most-parsimonious VDJ recombination scenarios. In a later analysis, each TCR beta chain was defined by its CDR3 amino acid sequence together with its V-gene family, and reads lacking a unique V-gene family were excluded. A later analysis removed 592 highly shared, low-generation-probability nucleotide sequences to deal with suspected cross-contamination and a sequencing artifact. In a later analysis, a clonal expansion index for each public chain was calculated from normalized within-repertoire ranks of inferred template counts. In a later analysis, generation probabilities were computed using a VDJ recombination model fitted to out-of-frame rearrangements, and the results were checked against IGoR. A later analysis scored TCR-TCR, TCR-HLA and TCR-CMV co-occurrence with hypergeometric tests, applying a repertoire-size bias correction to TCR pairs. A later analysis estimated false discovery rates by permuting HLA or CMV assignments 20 times. In a later analysis, co-occurring TCRs were grouped using DBSCAN, and TCRdist sequence similarity was added for clustering within HLA-allele-positive subsets. Repertoires with fewer than 30,000 or more than 120,000 public chains, plus five repertoires with anomalous nucleotide sharing, were excluded from co-occurrence clustering. Imported from immuneACCESS, the table was reduced by TCRdb to in-frame sequences with V and J called. These copies leave out some clones; in studies compared against another copy, an unresolved V gene accounts for under half, and the cause of the remainder is not known. Clone size and the V and J calls come from that table; the DNA yielded D and trimming. A total of tens of thousands of clones appear in this sample, roughly a tenth of them only once. Around 24% of the sample is in the top ten clones.

CDR1 and CDR2 are read off the germline V gene as KGHSH and LQKENI. The CDR3 holds 13 amino acids from the cysteine to the phenylalanine. CDR3 DNA is the only sequence kept; it has 39 bases, read in frame from the first base. Relative to germline, V is missing 5 bases and J is missing 2 bases, with 3 bases of the junction outside any gene match. The cohort comprised some 700 healthy bone marrow donors. Cohort members were all nominally healthy when sampled, although unrecorded immune exposures were likely present. The donor tested CMV seropositive and was one of the 289 seropositive cohort members. Each donor provided a peripheral blood sample, and peripheral blood mononuclear cells were used for TCR beta sequencing. The Qiagen DNeasy Blood Extraction Kit was used to extract genomic DNA from the blood cell samples.

The sequence was obtained from a man in his 60s in good health and CMV-seropositive. Sequenced: PBMCs. This chain is built from TRBV18 and TRBJ2-7; 7 bases in between match TRBD1. CDR3 protein: CASSKDRTYEQYF. Read as DNA, the sequence is TGTGCCAGCTCAAAGGACAGGACCTACGAGCAGTACTTC.